This entry lists 20 T cell receptor beta chains sequenced from one sample in a study of identical twins. TCRdb passed the 5' RACE reads through MiXCR, listing each CDR3 protein once. This table has approximately 700,000 distinct CDR3 sequences, roughly 6% appearing once. The sample comprised naive T cells sorted from blood. The origin of the receptors is a man between 18 and 29 years old in good health.

This clonotype came up many times. This chain connects TRBV20-1 to TRBJ2-1; 9 bases line up with TRBD1. Per the germline V gene, CDR1 is DFQATT and CDR2 is SNEGSKA (reference sequence). V lost 5 bases to trimming and J lost 6 bases; unmatched junction nucleotides: 11. CDR3 length equals 15 residues. The CDR3 DNA reads as TGCAGTGCTCGGATAACAGGGGGCGCAGGCAATGAGCAGTTCTTC. Its protein is CSARITGGAGNEQFF.

V gene TRBV27 combines with J gene TRBJ1-5, with 7 bases identical to TRBD1. The V gene's germline CDR1 is MNHEY and CDR2 SMNVEV (reference sequence). V shed 5 bases and J 1 base; nucleotides not matched to a gene: 8. CDR3 length: 16 amino acids. The CDR3 DNA sequence: TGTGCCAGCAGTCCCGCAGGGGGATTGAGCAATCAGCCCCAGCATTTT. This gives the protein CASSPAGGLSNQPQHF.

This clonotype has ten or more counts. This chain connects TRBV7-6 to TRBJ1-4; 9 nucleotides agree with TRBD1. The trim removed 5 bases at V and 0 bases at J, leaving 7 bases unmatched. Germline V gives CDR1 SGHVS, CDR2 FNYEAQ. CDR3 length: 17 residues. The DNA for the CDR3 is TGTGCCAGCAGCATAAGACAGGGGGGTGCAACTAATGAAAAACTGTTTTTT. Translating it yields CASSIRQGGATNEKLFF.

This sequence joins TRBV24-1 and TRBJ2-1; 16 bases agree with TRBD2. Germline-derived CDR1 and CDR2 are KGHDR and SFDVKD. Trimming took 4 bases from V and 7 from J; bases not matched to a gene: 15. This CDR3 spans 20 amino acids. CDR3 loop: CATSEPSSGTSGRANNEQFF. In nucleotides, the CDR3 is TGTGCCACCAGTGAGCCTTCTTCCGGGACTAGCGGGAGGGCCAATAATGAGCAGTTCTTC.

V is TRBV5-1 and J is TRBJ2-3; TRBD1 matches at 9 bases. The CDR3 is 15 amino acids. Germline lookup yields CDR1 SGHRS and CDR2 YFSETQ. The junction had 2 bases not matched to a gene; V was cut back by 1 base and J by 2 bases. CDR3 in DNA: TGCGCCAGCAGCTTGTGGGACAGGGCCACAGATACGCAGTATTTT. Translation gives CASSLWDRATDTQYF.

V gene TRBV2 combines with J gene TRBJ2-1; 8 nucleotides align to TRBD1. Germline V lookup: CDR1 SNHLY, CDR2 FYNNEI. CDR3 length equals 15 residues. V shed 6 bases, J shed 7 bases, and the junction held 11 bases outside the gene matches. CDR3 sequence: CASSAGQGVDNEQFF. The CDR3 coding sequence is TGTGCCAGCAGCGCTGGACAGGGCGTCGATAATGAGCAGTTCTTC.

The sample holds many counts of this clonotype. This chain links TRBV12-3 or TRBV12-4 with TRBJ2-1; 8 bases line up with TRBD1. The CDR3 has 16 residues. Losses at the gene ends were 0 bases for V and 5 bases for J; bases not matched to a gene: 6. CDR3 DNA sequence: TGTGCCAGCAGTTTAGCCGGACAGGGACGGCACAATGAGCAGTTCTTC. Translating it yields CASSLAGQGRHNEQFF.

This clonotype showed up many times. The chain is built from TRBV29-1 and TRBJ2-1; 9 bases line up with TRBD1. The CDR3 is 15 amino acids. V lost 6 bases, J lost 4 bases, and 10 bases stayed unmatched. Germline V gene sequence: CDR1 SQVTM, CDR2 ANQGSEA. The CDR3 coding sequence is TGCAGCGTAGACAAACAGGGGGCGGTGTACAATGAGCAGTTCTTC. Amino acids: CSVDKQGAVYNEQFF.

This clonotype was seen a single time. Given a much more abundant clone one base away, this may be a read error. The CDR3 does not end in the conserved phenylalanine or tryptophan, so this is likely a read error. CDR3 sequence reads: CASSQGQGFTDTQYI. In nucleotides, the CDR3 is TGCGCCAGCAGCCAGGGACAGGGTTTCACAGATACGCAGTATATT. The chain has TRBV4-3 and TRBJ2-3; 9 positions match TRBD1. This CDR3 is 15 amino acids long. Germline CDR1 LGHNA, CDR2 YSLEER. Trimming at V came to 3 bases and at J to 2 bases, leaving 3 bases not matched to a gene.

The chain employs TRBV10-3 and TRBJ1-4; 10 bases agree with TRBD1. The CDR3 has 15 amino acids. The germline gives CDR1 ENHRY, CDR2 SYGVKD. V shed 10 bases, J shed 3 bases, and the junction held 8 bases outside the gene matches. The chain's CDR3 is CATGQGGSANEKLFF. CDR3 nucleotides: TGTGCCACTGGACAGGGGGGGTCGGCTAATGAAAAACTGTTTTTT.

This clonotype was seen many times. The chain is built from TRBV15 and TRBJ2-7, with 10 bases aligning to TRBD1. Germline V lookup: CDR1 LNHNV, CDR2 YYDKDF (reference sequence). This CDR3 contains 16 residues. The trim removed 1 base at V and 1 base at J, leaving 4 bases unmatched. CDR3 region: CATSRGGTGVSYEQYF. The DNA for the CDR3 is TGTGCCACCAGCAGAGGGGGGACAGGGGTGTCCTACGAGCAGTACTTC.

The chain uses TRBV29-1 and TRBJ2-7, with 7 bases aligning to TRBD2. The CDR3 extends over 19 amino acids. The V gene's germline CDR1 is SQVTM and CDR2 ANQGSEA. With V trimmed by 0 bases and J by 0 bases, 17 bases remained unmatched. CDR3 in DNA: TGCAGCGTTGAAGATCGGCGGGGTCCGCATCCGGGGGGCTCCTACGAGCAGTACTTC. Its translation is CSVEDRRGPHPGGSYEQYF.

At least ten counts were recorded for this clonotype. The chain is built from TRBV6-1 and TRBJ2-1; 10 nucleotides match TRBD2. The CDR3 is made up of 13 amino acids. Germline V gene data show CDR1 as MNHNS and CDR2 as SASEGT. The J segment lost 7 bases and the V segment lost 6 bases, leaving 3 bases of the junction unmatched. CDR3 region: CASRAGGPNEQFF. The CDR3 coding sequence is TGTGCCAGCAGAGCGGGAGGGCCAAATGAGCAGTTCTTC.

This clonotype has a handful of counts. The chain couples TRBV20-1 to TRBJ2-3; the D is unclear. Per germline, CDR1 DFQATT and CDR2 SNEGSKA (reference sequence). This CDR3 contains 13 residues. Trimming left V 3 bases short and J 4 bases short, with 11 bases between. The CDR3 protein is CSARPTWADTQYF. The CDR3 DNA sequence: TGCAGTGCTAGGCCCACGTGGGCAGATACGCAGTATTTT.

V is TRBV18 and J is TRBJ2-1; D remains unclear. Trimming took off 5 bases at V and 9 bases at J, with 11 bases between the two ends. This CDR3 is built from 12 residues. Germline V gives CDR1 KGHSH, CDR2 LQKENI. The CDR3 DNA follows: TGTGCCAGCTCAGACGCTAGATCTGAGCAGTTCTTC. Amino acids: CASSDARSEQFF. Complete variable domain (other parts from reference TRBV18 and TRBJ2-1): NAGVMQNPRHLVRRRGQEARLRCSPMKGHSHVYWYRQLPEEGLKFMVYLQKENIIDESGMPKERFSAEFPKEGPSILRIQQVVRGDSAAYFCASSDARSEQFFGPGTRLTVL.

This clonotype has just a few counts. This chain links TRBV19 with TRBJ2-3; 8 bases are shared with TRBD2. There are 15 residues in the CDR3. Trimming cost V 11 bases and J 0 bases; bases outside gene matches: 10. The germline CDR1 and CDR2 sequences are LNHDA and SQIVND (reference sequence). CDR3 sequence (DNA): TGTGCCCCTGGCGGGGGGTCGGGAAGCACAGATACGCAGTATTTT. This translates into CAPGGGSGSTDTQYF.

This clonotype came up a few times. The genes are TRBV20-1 and TRBJ2-3, with a tentative D call TRBD2 (6 bases). This CDR3 is built from 14 residues. The germline gives CDR1 DFQATT, CDR2 SNEGSKA (reference sequence). V was shortened by 0 bases and J by 2 bases, with 9 bases between the two germline ends. The CDR3 protein is CSARDWRDTDTQYF. The CDR3 nucleotides read TGCAGTGCTAGAGATTGGCGGGACACAGATACGCAGTATTTT.

This clonotype was observed at least ten times. J is TRBJ2-5 and V is TRBV5-1; D gene uncertain. The CDR3 spans 13 residues. The germline CDR1 and CDR2 sequences are SGHRS and YFSETQ. V lost 0 bases, J lost 3 bases, and 6 bases lay in between. CDR3 in amino acids: CASSLVGKETQYF. The CDR3 bases are TGCGCCAGCAGCTTGGTAGGGAAAGAGACCCAGTACTTC.

This clonotype showed up many times. The J gene is TRBJ1-5, the V gene TRBV7-6; 9 bases match TRBD1. Trimming removed 1 base from V and 6 bases from J; junction bases left unmatched: 4. Germline CDR1 SGHVS, CDR2 FNYEAQ. The CDR3 is 15 amino acids. CDR3 protein: CASSLGTGDRQPQHF. In DNA, the CDR3 is TGTGCCAGCAGCTTAGGGACAGGGGATCGTCAGCCCCAGCATTTT.

This clonotype has a count of ten or more. CDR3 in DNA: TGTGCCAGCAGGGGGACTAGCTTCTCACCGGTAAATGAGCAGTTCTTC. Translated, it gives CASRGTSFSPVNEQFF. V is TRBV27 and J is TRBJ2-1; 9 nucleotides line up with TRBD2. Per germline, CDR1 MNHEY and CDR2 SMNVEV (reference sequence). The V gene end was trimmed by 6 bases and the J gene end by 7 bases; junction bases not matched to a gene: 13. CDR3 length: 16 residues.